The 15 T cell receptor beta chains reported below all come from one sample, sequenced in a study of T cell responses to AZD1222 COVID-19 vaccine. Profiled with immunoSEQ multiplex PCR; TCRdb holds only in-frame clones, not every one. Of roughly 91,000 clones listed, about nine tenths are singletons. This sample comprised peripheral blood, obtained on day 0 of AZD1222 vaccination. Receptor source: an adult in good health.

CDR3 coding DNA: TGTGCCTGGATACCGTCGGAGGGGAGGAATTCACCCCTCCACTTT. It codes for CAWIPSEGRNSPLHF. The rearrangement links TRBV30 to TRBJ1-6; maybe TRBD1 (5 bases). The germline V gene encodes CDR1 GTSNPN and CDR2 SVGIG (reference sequence). This CDR3 comprises 15 residues. V was trimmed by 4 bases and J by 7 bases, leaving 17 bases between them.

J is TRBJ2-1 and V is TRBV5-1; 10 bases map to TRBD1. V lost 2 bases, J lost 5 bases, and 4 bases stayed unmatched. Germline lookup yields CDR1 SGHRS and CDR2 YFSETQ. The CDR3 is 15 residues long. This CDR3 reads CASSFRDRGHNEQFF. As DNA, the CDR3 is TGCGCCAGCAGCTTCCGGGACAGGGGACACAATGAGCAGTTCTTC.

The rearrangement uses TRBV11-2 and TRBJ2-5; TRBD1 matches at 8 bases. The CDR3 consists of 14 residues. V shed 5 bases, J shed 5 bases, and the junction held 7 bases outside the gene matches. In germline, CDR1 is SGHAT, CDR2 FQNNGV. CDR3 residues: CASSIRTGLETQYF. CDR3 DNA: TGTGCCAGCAGCATCCGGACAGGGCTGGAGACCCAGTACTTC.

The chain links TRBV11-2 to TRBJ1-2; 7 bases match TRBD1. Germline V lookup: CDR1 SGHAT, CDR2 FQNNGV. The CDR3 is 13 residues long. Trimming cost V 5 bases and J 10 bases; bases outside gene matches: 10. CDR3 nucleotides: TGTGCCAGCAGCCCAGGGACAGCCGCTGCCTACACCTTC. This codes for CASSPGTAAAYTF.

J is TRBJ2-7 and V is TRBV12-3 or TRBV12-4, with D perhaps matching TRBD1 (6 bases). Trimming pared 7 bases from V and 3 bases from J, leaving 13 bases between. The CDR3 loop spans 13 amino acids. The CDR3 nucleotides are TGTGCCAGCACCGGCAGGGGCCACTACGAGCAGTACTTC. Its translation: CASTGRGHYEQYF.

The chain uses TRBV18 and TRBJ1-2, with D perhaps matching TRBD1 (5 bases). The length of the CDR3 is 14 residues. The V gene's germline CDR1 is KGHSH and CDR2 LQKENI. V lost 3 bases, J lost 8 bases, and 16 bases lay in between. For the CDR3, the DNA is TGTGCCAGCTCACCGGGGCACGCCGGAGGAGGCTACACCTTC. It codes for CASSPGHAGGGYTF.

As DNA, the CDR3 is TGCGCCAGCAGCCAAGCCTGGGACTTCGCCACCGGGGAGCTGTTTTTT. Translation gives CASSQAWDFATGELFF. The chain joins TRBV4-1 to TRBJ2-2; D is perhaps TRBD2 (6 bases). Germline V gives CDR1 MGHRA, CDR2 YSYEKL. Trimming pared 1 base from V and 4 bases from J, leaving 13 bases between. The CDR3 loop spans 16 amino acids.

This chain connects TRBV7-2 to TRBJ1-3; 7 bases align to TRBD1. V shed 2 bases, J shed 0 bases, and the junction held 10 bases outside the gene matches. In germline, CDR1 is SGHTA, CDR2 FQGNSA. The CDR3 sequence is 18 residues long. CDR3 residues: CASSLRGPTGPSGNTIYF. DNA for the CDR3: TGTGCCAGCAGCTTAAGGGGGCCCACAGGACCCTCTGGAAACACCATATATTTT.

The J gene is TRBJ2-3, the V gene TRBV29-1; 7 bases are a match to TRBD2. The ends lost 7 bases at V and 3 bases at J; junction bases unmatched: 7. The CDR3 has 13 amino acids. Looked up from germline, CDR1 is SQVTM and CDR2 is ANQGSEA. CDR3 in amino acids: CSGGKAGTDTQYF. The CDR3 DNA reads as TGCAGCGGGGGGAAAGCGGGAACAGATACGCAGTATTTT.

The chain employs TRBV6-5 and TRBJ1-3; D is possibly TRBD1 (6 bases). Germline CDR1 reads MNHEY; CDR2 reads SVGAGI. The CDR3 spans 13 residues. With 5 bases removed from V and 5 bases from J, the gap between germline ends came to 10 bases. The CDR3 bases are TGTGCCAGCAGTCCTAGGGGGAGAAACACCATATATTTT. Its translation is CASSPRGRNTIYF.

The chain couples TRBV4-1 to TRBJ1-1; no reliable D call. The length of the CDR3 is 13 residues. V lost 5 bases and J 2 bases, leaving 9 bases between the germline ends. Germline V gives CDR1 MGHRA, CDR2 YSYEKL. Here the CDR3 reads CASSLGANTEAFF. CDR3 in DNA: TGCGCCAGCAGCTTAGGCGCAAACACTGAAGCTTTCTTT.

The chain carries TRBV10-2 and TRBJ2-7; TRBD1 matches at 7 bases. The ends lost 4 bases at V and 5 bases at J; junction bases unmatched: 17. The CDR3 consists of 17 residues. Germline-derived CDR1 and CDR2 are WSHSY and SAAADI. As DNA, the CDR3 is TGCGCCAGCAGTGGATCCTCCGCAGAGACAGGGTTCAACGAGCAGTACTTC. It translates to CASSGSSAETGFNEQYF.

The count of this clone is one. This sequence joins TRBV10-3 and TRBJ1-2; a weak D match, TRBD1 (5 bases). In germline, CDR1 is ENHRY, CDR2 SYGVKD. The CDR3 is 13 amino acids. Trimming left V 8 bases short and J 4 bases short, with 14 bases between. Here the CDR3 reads CAIGSGGTYGYTF. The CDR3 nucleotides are TGTGCCATCGGCTCCGGGGGTACCTATGGCTACACCTTC.

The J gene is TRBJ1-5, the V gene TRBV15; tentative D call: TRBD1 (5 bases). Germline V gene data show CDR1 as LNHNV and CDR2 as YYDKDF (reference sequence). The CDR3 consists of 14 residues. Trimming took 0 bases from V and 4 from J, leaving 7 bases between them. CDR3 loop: CATSRDWGNQPQHF. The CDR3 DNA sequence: TGTGCCACCAGCAGAGATTGGGGGAATCAGCCCCAGCATTTT.

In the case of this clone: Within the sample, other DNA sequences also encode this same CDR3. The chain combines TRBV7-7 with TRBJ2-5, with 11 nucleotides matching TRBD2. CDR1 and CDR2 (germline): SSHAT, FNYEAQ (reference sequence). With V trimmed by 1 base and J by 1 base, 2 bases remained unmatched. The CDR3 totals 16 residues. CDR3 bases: TGTGCCAGCAGCTTAGGACTAGCGGGACTCCAAGAGACCCAGTACTTC. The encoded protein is CASSLGLAGLQETQYF.